This is a list of T cell receptor beta chains from one sample in a study of cytomegalovirus exposure and HLA in healthy donors. TCRdb keeps only in-frame clones here, not all; method: immunoSEQ multiplex PCR. Here the sample spans about 160,000 clones, around 78% being singletons. Sequenced input: PBMCs. The receptors were gathered from a woman aged 40 to 49 in good health and CMV-seropositive. The CDR3 runs from the conserved cysteine through the conserved F or W. The order of the fields is D gene, J gene, clone size, V gene, CDR3 DNA, CDR3 protein. D genes are given only for firm matches. The listing skips clone size in some rows; elsewhere it reads once, few, many or a size class.

D gene: TRBD2; J gene: TRBJ2-3; clone size: few; V gene: TRBV6-5; CDR3 DNA: TGTGCCAGCAGAGCTAGCGGGGCAGATACGCAGTATTTT; CDR3 protein: CASRASGADTQYF
D gene: TRBD2; J gene: TRBJ2-5; clone size: -; V gene: TRBV11-3; CDR3 DNA: TGTGCCAGCAGCTTGGCCCCCGGCGGGGGGGCCGAGACCCAGTACTTC; CDR3 protein: CASSLAPGGGAETQYF
D gene: -; J gene: TRBJ2-7; clone size: -; V gene: TRBV20-1; CDR3 DNA: TGCAGTGCTAGAGATGGCTCCGAGCAGTACTTC; CDR3 protein: CSARDGSEQYF
D gene: -; J gene: TRBJ1-2; clone size: -; V gene: TRBV6-5; CDR3 DNA: TGTGCCAGCAGTTATCATCCAGAGACTTACTATGGCTACACCTTC; CDR3 protein: CASSYHPETYYGYTF
D gene: -; J gene: TRBJ1-3; clone size: -; V gene: TRBV30; CDR3 DNA: TGTGCCTGGAGAGACTACAGGGCGGCTGGAAACACCATATATTTT; CDR3 protein: CAWRDYRAAGNTIYF
D gene: TRBD2; J gene: TRBJ2-1; clone size: -; V gene: TRBV27; CDR3 DNA: TGTGCCAGCAGTTTGGGGACTAGCGGGTTCGGGGAGCAGTTCTTC; CDR3 protein: CASSLGTSGFGEQFF
D gene: TRBD1; J gene: TRBJ2-7; clone size: -; V gene: TRBV18; CDR3 DNA: TGTGCCAGCTCACTTATTATTACCGGGACAGGCTCCGAGCAGTACTTC; CDR3 protein: CASSLIITGTGSEQYF
D gene: -; J gene: TRBJ1-1; clone size: -; V gene: TRBV6-6; CDR3 DNA: TGTGCCAGCAGTCCCTCGTTGAACACTGAAGCTTTCTTT; CDR3 protein: CASSPSLNTEAFF
D gene: -; J gene: TRBJ1-1; clone size: many; V gene: TRBV6-1; CDR3 DNA: TGTGCCAGCAGTACCGGGAACACTGAAGCTTTCTTT; CDR3 protein: CASSTGNTEAFF
D gene: TRBD1; J gene: TRBJ2-5; clone size: -; V gene: TRBV9; CDR3 DNA: TGTGCCAGCAGCGTCTTGGACAGGGGCCAGACCCAGTACTTC; CDR3 protein: CASSVLDRGQTQYF
D gene: -; J gene: TRBJ2-2; clone size: -; V gene: TRBV5-4; CDR3 DNA: TGTGCCAGCAGCCAAACGGGACAAAGGAACACCGGGGAGCTGTTTTTT; CDR3 protein: CASSQTGQRNTGELFF
D gene: -; J gene: TRBJ1-3; clone size: -; V gene: TRBV30; CDR3 DNA: TGTGCCTGGAGTGTACTTGCTCGAAACACCATATATTTT; CDR3 protein: CAWSVLARNTIYF
D gene: -; J gene: TRBJ1-2; clone size: -; V gene: TRBV6-1; CDR3 DNA: TGTGCCAGCACGGGGGGGCTTTCTGGCTACACCTTC; CDR3 protein: CASTGGLSGYTF
D gene: TRBD1; J gene: TRBJ1-4; clone size: -; V gene: TRBV30; CDR3 DNA: TGTGCCTGGAGGGACAGGGGTTTTAATGAAAAACTGTTTTTT; CDR3 protein: CAWRDRGFNEKLFF
D gene: -; J gene: TRBJ1-2; clone size: -; V gene: TRBV6-6; CDR3 DNA: TGTGCCAGCAGGCGAGATGTGGTGGTGTTCTATGGCTACACCTTC; CDR3 protein: CASRRDVVVFYGYTF
D gene: -; J gene: TRBJ1-1; clone size: -; V gene: TRBV30; CDR3 DNA: TGTGCCTGGAGTGGGGTGGGGCCGGTTACTTTGAACACTGAAGCTTTCTTT; CDR3 protein: CAWSGVGPVTLNTEAFF
D gene: -; J gene: TRBJ2-7; clone size: -; V gene: TRBV5-1; CDR3 DNA: TGCGCCAGCAGCTTCGGCAGGGGCTACGAGCAGTACTTC; CDR3 protein: CASSFGRGYEQYF
D gene: -; J gene: TRBJ1-2; clone size: -; V gene: TRBV30; CDR3 DNA: TGTGCCTGGAGTACGCAGGGCGCCTCCTATGGCTACACCTTC; CDR3 protein: CAWSTQGASYGYTF
D gene: -; J gene: TRBJ2-6; clone size: once; V gene: TRBV7-8; CDR3 DNA: TGTGCCAGCAGCTTAACAGTGAGCTCTGGGGCCAACGTCCTGACTTTC; CDR3 protein: CASSLTVSSGANVLTF
D gene: TRBD1; J gene: TRBJ2-5; clone size: -; V gene: TRBV2; CDR3 DNA: TGTGCCAGCAGTAAAGTGACAGGGATGGTTGAAGAGACCCAGTACTTC; CDR3 protein: CASSKVTGMVEETQYF
D gene: TRBD2; J gene: TRBJ2-1; clone size: -; V gene: TRBV7-9; CDR3 DNA: TGTGCCAGCAGCTTAGACGGGGGGTCGAATGAGCAGTTCTTC; CDR3 protein: CASSLDGGSNEQFF
D gene: TRBD1; J gene: TRBJ2-1; clone size: -; V gene: TRBV30; CDR3 DNA: TGTGCTGTCACAGGGGGTCCCTACAATGAGCAGTTCTTC; CDR3 protein: CAVTGGPYNEQFF